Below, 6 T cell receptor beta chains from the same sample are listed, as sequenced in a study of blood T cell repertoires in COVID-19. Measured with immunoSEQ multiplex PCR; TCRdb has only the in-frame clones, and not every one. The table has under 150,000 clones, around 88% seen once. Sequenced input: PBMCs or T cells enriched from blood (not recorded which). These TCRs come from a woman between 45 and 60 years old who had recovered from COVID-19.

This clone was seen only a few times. In nucleotides, the CDR3 is TGTGCCTGGAGTACGGGACAGGGGAGGGATCAGCCCCAGCATTTT. It specifies CAWSTGQGRDQPQHF. The rearrangement uses TRBV30 and TRBJ1-5; 10 bases map to TRBD1. Germline V CDR1 and CDR2: GTSNPN, SVGIG (reference sequence). The CDR3 extends over 15 amino acids. Trimming cost V 2 bases and J 5 bases; bases outside gene matches: 6.

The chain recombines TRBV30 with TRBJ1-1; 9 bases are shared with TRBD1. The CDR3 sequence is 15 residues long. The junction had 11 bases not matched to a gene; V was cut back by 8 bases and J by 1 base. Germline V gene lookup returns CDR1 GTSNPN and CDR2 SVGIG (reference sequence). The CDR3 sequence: CAATGQGLENTEAFF. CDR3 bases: TGTGCCGCAACGGGACAGGGATTGGAGAACACTGAAGCTTTCTTT.

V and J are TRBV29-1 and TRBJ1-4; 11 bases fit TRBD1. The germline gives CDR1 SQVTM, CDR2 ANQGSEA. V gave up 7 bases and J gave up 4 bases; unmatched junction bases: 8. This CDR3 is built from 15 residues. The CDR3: CSARTGGESNEKLFF. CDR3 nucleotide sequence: TGCAGCGCTCGGACAGGGGGCGAGAGTAATGAAAAACTGTTTTTT.

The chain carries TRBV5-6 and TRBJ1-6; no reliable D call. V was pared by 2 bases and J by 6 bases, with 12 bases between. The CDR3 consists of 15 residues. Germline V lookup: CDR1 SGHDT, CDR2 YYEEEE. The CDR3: CASSFRTGINSPLHF. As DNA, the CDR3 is TGTGCCAGCAGCTTTCGGACGGGGATTAATTCACCCCTCCACTTT.

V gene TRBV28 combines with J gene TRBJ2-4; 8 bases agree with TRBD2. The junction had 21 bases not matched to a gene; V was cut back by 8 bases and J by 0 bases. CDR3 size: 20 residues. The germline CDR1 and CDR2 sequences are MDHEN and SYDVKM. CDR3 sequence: CASSPGGLGAGSLAKNIQYF. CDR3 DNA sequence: TGTGCCAGCTCCCCGGGAGGGTTGGGAGCGGGGTCCCTAGCCAAAAACATTCAGTACTTC.

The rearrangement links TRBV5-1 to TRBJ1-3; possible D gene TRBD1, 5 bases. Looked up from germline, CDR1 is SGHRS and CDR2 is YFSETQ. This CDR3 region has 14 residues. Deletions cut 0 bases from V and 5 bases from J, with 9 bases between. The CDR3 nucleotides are TGCGCCAGCAGCTTGGATCCAGGGCGAAACACCATATATTTT. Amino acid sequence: CASSLDPGRNTIYF.